What follows are 21 T cell receptor beta chains derived from one specimen sequenced in a study of T-cell reconstitution after alpha-beta-depleted transplantation in children. The authors prepared the TCRbeta library with unique molecular identifiers. TCRdb redid the calling of the PCR reads with MiXCR, one entry per CDR3 protein. Counted here are 330,000 or so distinct CDR3 sequences, 9.5% to 13% occurring once; the ten biggest clones make up around 7.5%. Specimen: PBMCs, collected before TCRalphabeta/CD19-depleted stem cell transplant. The receptors derive from a boy less than two years old with acute myeloid leukemia, due to receive a stem cell transplant.

V and J are TRBV20-1 and TRBJ2-1, with TRBD1 identical over 7 bases. Germline V gene data show CDR1 as DFQATT and CDR2 as SNEGSKA (reference sequence). The CDR3 has 14 amino acids. V lost 3 bases, J lost 4 bases, and 6 bases stayed unmatched. CDR3 nucleotides: TGCAGTGCTAGGGACAGGCTTTGTTACAATGAGCAGTTCTTC. It encodes CSARDRLCYNEQFF.

This clonotype was found a few times. The chain couples TRBV7-9 to TRBJ2-5; D is undetermined. The ends were cut back, 4 bases at V and 1 base at J, with 7 bases in the middle. Germline CDR1 and CDR2: SEHNR and FQNEAQ (reference sequence). The CDR3 spans 13 residues. CDR3 in amino acids: CASSYGAQETQYF. For the CDR3, the DNA is TGTGCCAGCAGCTATGGCGCCCAAGAGACCCAGTACTTC.

V gene TRBV10-3 combines with J gene TRBJ1-5; D is unresolved. This CDR3 comprises 14 residues. The germline V and J ends were trimmed by 2 bases and 5 bases, with 10 bases remaining between them. Per germline, CDR1 ENHRY and CDR2 SYGVKD. The CDR3 coding sequence is TGTGCCATCAGTGAGCTGGCAGGCCATCAGCCCCAGCATTTT. Its protein is CAISELAGHQPQHF.

About this clonotype itself: A much larger clone differs by one base, so this may be a read error. The chain links TRBV5-1 to TRBJ1-2; TRBD1 matches 7 bases. After removal of 0 bases from V and 3 bases from J, the junction contained 5 bases not matched to a gene. This CDR3 spans 15 amino acids. Germline lookup yields CDR1 SGHRS and CDR2 YFSETQ. The CDR3 sequence is CASSLEGTADYGYTF. CDR3 nucleotide sequence: TGCGCCAGCAGCTTGGAGGGGACAGCGGACTATGGCTACACCTTC. The whole variable domain, filled in from reference TRBV5-1 and TRBJ1-2, reads KAGVTQTPRYLIKTRGQQVTLSCSPISGHRSVSWYQQTPGQGLQFLFEYFSETQRNKGNFPGRFSGRQFSNSRSEMNVSTLELGDSALYLCASSLEGTADYGYTFGSGTRLTVV.

This clonotype was seen ten or more times. The V gene is TRBV27, the J gene TRBJ2-1, with 11 bases fitting TRBD2. Germline V CDR1 and CDR2: MNHEY, SMNVEV (reference sequence). Germline trimming cut 2 bases from V and 7 bases from J; bases unmatched to any gene: 4. CDR3 length equals 15 residues. The DNA of the CDR3 is TGTGCCAGCAGTTTAACTAGCGGGAGTAGGAATGAGCAGTTCTTC. Translation gives CASSLTSGSRNEQFF.

This clonotype was counted a few times. This chain joins TRBV9 and TRBJ1-3; D remains ambiguous. CDR1 is SGDLS and CDR2 is YYNGEE in the germline V gene. Trimming took 0 bases from V and 0 from J, leaving 13 bases between them. This CDR3 has 17 amino acids. This CDR3 reads CASSVVPGRFSGNTIYF. Here the CDR3 DNA reads TGTGCCAGCAGCGTAGTCCCGGGGAGGTTCTCTGGAAACACCATATATTTT.

A remark on this clonotype: With a much larger clone just one base away, this may be a read error. The rearrangement uses TRBV7-9 and TRBJ2-7, with 11 bases matching TRBD2. The germline V gene encodes CDR1 SEHNR and CDR2 FQNEAQ (reference sequence). V lost 4 bases to trimming and J lost 0 bases; unmatched junction nucleotides: 8. CDR3 length: 17 residues. CDR3 sequence (DNA): TGTGCCAGCAGCTCAGCTAGCGGGGGGTCCGCCTCCTACGAGCAGTACTTC. The encoded protein is CASSSASGGSASYEQYF.

Regarding this clonotype: The conserved phenylalanine or tryptophan is not found at the CDR3 terminus, so this likely reflects a read error. V gene TRBV7-8 combines with J gene TRBJ1-2; no clear D. This CDR3 comprises 18 residues. Trimming took 3 bases from V and 1 from J, leaving 21 bases between them. Germline V gene data show CDR1 as SGHVS and CDR2 as FQNEAQ. CDR3 loop: CASSFGLRWQNHNYGYTS. CDR3 DNA: TGTGCCAGCAGCTTCGGACTCCGCTGGCAGAACCATAACTATGGCTACACCTCC.

This clonotype came up many times. This sequence joins TRBV5-1 and TRBJ2-5; weak D call: TRBD2 (7 bases). Per the germline V gene, CDR1 is SGHRS and CDR2 is YFSETQ. V was pared by 4 bases and J by 2 bases, with 18 bases between. This CDR3 contains 16 residues. The CDR3 region has the DNA TGCGCCAGCAGCCGAGGGAGGGGGACGAAACAAGAGACCCAGTACTTC. It codes for CASSRGRGTKQETQYF.

This clonotype was seen ten or more times. This chain links TRBV9 with TRBJ2-5; D unresolved. Trimming cost V 0 bases and J 1 base, with 7 bases left between them. The CDR3 totals 14 residues. Germline V gene lookup returns CDR1 SGDLS and CDR2 YYNGEE. DNA of the CDR3: TGTGCCAGCAGCGTAGGACCAGCCCAAGAGACCCAGTACTTC. The encoded protein is CASSVGPAQETQYF.

At least ten counts were recorded for this clonotype. The V and J genes are TRBV12-3 or TRBV12-4 and TRBJ1-4; 7 bases map to TRBD1. V lost 5 bases and J lost 7; bases outside the gene matches: 10. CDR3 length: 15 residues. Here the CDR3 reads CASSPSPGQPEKLFF. The CDR3 DNA reads TGTGCCAGCAGTCCTAGCCCGGGACAGCCTGAAAAACTGTTTTTT.

This clonotype was seen a few times. The gene calls are TRBV6-5 and TRBJ1-2; D ambiguous. This CDR3 has 12 residues. Per germline, CDR1 MNHEY and CDR2 SVGAGI. Deletions cut 6 bases from V and 4 bases from J, with 9 bases between. CDR3 protein: CASSDEGYGYTF. The CDR3 nucleotides read TGTGCCAGCAGCGACGAGGGCTATGGCTACACCTTC.

This clonotype came up many times. This rearrangement joins TRBV7-9 to TRBJ1-2; TRBD1 is a possible D gene (6 bases). V dropped 5 bases and J dropped 4 bases, with 11 bases sitting between them. The CDR3 runs 13 residues. CDR1 SEHNR and CDR2 FQNEAQ come from the germline V gene (reference sequence). The CDR3 DNA reads as TGTGCCAGCAGCGAACCACAGGGCTATGGCTACACCTTC. This gives the protein CASSEPQGYGYTF.

This clonotype was detected many times. The chain links TRBV6-5 to TRBJ2-2; D unclear. The CDR3 runs 13 residues. Trimming took off 2 bases at V and 3 bases at J, with 4 bases between the two ends. Germline V gene data show CDR1 as MNHEY and CDR2 as SVGAGI. CDR3 DNA: TGTGCCAGCAGTTACATCGACACCGGGGAGCTGTTTTTT. Translation: CASSYIDTGELFF.

This clonotype came up many times. V usage is TRBV5-6 and J usage is TRBJ2-1; TRBD2 matches at 8 bases. V dropped 4 bases and J dropped 6; count of bases not matched to a gene: 6. Per the germline V gene, CDR1 is SGHDT and CDR2 is YYEEEE. This CDR3 region has 14 residues. This chain's CDR3 is CASSRRGALNEQFF. CDR3 bases: TGTGCCAGCAGCCGGCGGGGGGCCCTCAATGAGCAGTTCTTC.

The sample holds many counts of this clonotype. The V call is TRBV9, the J call TRBJ1-4; 12 bases are a match to TRBD1. Losses at the gene ends were 4 bases for V and 6 bases for J; bases not matched to a gene: 4. CDR1 and CDR2 from the germline V gene are SGDLS and YYNGEE. The CDR3 is 15 residues long. This chain's CDR3 is CASSTGQGAYEKLFF. In DNA, the CDR3 is TGTGCCAGCAGCACGGGACAGGGGGCTTATGAAAAACTGTTTTTT.

At least ten counts were recorded for this clonotype. This rearrangement joins TRBV5-1 to TRBJ2-7; tentatively, D is TRBD1 (6 bases). The CDR3 is 12 residues long. CDR1 SGHRS and CDR2 YFSETQ come from the germline V gene. Trimming took 2 bases from V and 6 from J, leaving 9 bases between them. The CDR3 DNA sequence: TGCGCCAGCAGCTTCGAGGGGGTCGAGCAGTACTTC. Amino acids: CASSFEGVEQYF.

The table lists this clonotype with a few counts. The rearrangement links TRBV5-1 to TRBJ2-2; D is ambiguous. CDR1 and CDR2 (germline): SGHRS, YFSETQ. CDR3 length: 16 amino acids. V gave up 0 bases and J gave up 4 bases, with 13 bases separating them. CDR3 coding DNA: TGCGCCAGCAGCTTGGGTCCCTGGGTCATCACCGGGGAGCTGTTTTTT. Translating it yields CASSLGPWVITGELFF.

This clonotype was picked up many times. This chain uses TRBV27 with TRBJ2-3; 9 bases fit TRBD1. The germline CDR1 and CDR2 sequences are MNHEY and SMNVEV (reference sequence). The junction had 10 bases not matched to a gene; V was cut back by 3 bases and J by 0 bases. This CDR3 is built from 18 residues. The CDR3 sequence: CASSFVPPDRGSTDTQYF. In DNA form, the CDR3 reads TGTGCCAGCAGTTTTGTTCCCCCCGACAGGGGGAGCACAGATACGCAGTATTTT.

This clonotype was recorded at least ten times. The V and J genes are TRBV5-6 and TRBJ2-7, with D perhaps matching TRBD2 (5 bases). Trimming removed 1 base at V and 5 bases at J, with 13 bases between. The V gene's germline CDR1 is SGHDT and CDR2 YYEEEE. This CDR3 has 14 amino acids. The CDR3 loop reads CASSLLAGLNEQYF. CDR3 nucleotides: TGTGCCAGCAGCTTGTTGGCGGGTTTGAACGAGCAGTACTTC.

The rearrangement links TRBV12-3 or TRBV12-4 to TRBJ2-7; 7 nucleotides line up with TRBD2. Trimming cost V 3 bases and J 5 bases; bases outside gene matches: 16. The CDR3 loop spans 17 amino acids. This CDR3 reads CASSFGGIISGGNEQYF. For the CDR3, the DNA is TGTGCCAGCAGTTTTGGGGGGATAATATCGGGAGGCAACGAGCAGTACTTC.